This T cell receptor beta chain was documented in a study of molecular identifiers for immune sequencing clone quantification. Study-wide results and limits: Investigators reportedly could detect spiked Jurkat TCR RNA from one cell among one million naive cells.

Germline values: CDR1 SEHNR, CDR2 FQNEAQ (reference sequence). After removal of 3 bases from V and 6 bases from J, the junction contained 16 bases not matched to a gene. CDR3 length: 17 residues. Methods described previously, with TCR primers listed, were used for bulk TCR libraries. TCRdb processed the PCR reads anew with MiXCR; each CDR3 protein has one entry. The top ten hold around 0.86% of the sample, which has over 600,000 distinct CDR3 sequences, 15% to 20% seen once. Researchers sorted naive CD8 T cells as cells that were CD8+CD4-CCR7+CD45RA+. This clonotype was seen many times. The antigen remains unidentified.

The genes are TRBV7-9 and TRBJ2-7; 8 nucleotides align to TRBD1. Specimen: naive CD8+ T cells from blood, with Jurkat cell RNA spiked in. Documented subset: FACS-sorted CD8+CD4-CCR7+CD45RA+ naive T cells. The TCR was taken from a human donor in good health. Some libraries in this study had Jurkat cell RNA spiked in. The CDR3 reads CASSFVPGQEALLEQYF. CDR3 sequence (DNA): TGTGCCAGCAGCTTCGTCCCGGGACAGGAAGCTCTACTCGAGCAGTACTTC.